The source of this T cell receptor (beta chain) is a study of cytomegalovirus exposure and HLA in healthy donors. PCR employed 60 Vbeta and 13 Jbeta primers. Repertoires were generated with immunoSEQ multiplex PCR, while TCRdb's copy carries only in-frame clones and drops some. The data hold tens of thousands of clones, with almost 80% observed a single time. Looked up from germline, CDR1 is GTSNPN and CDR2 is SVGIG (reference sequence). This CDR3 is 15 amino acids long. V lost 2 bases, J lost 0 bases, and 4 bases stayed unmatched. The donors gave bone marrow, and they were healthy. General study results and limits: Earlier analysis found most TCR beta V segments productive about 87% or about 30% of the time. Later analysis indicated greater clonal expansion among HLA-associated TCR beta chains than among equally common other chains.

As concerns this clone: The antigen is unknown.

The rearrangement uses TRBV30 and TRBJ2-7; 10 bases line up with TRBD1. The material sequenced was PBMCs. The receptor was derived from a woman aged 40 to 55 in good health and CMV-seropositive. The CDR3 DNA sequence: TGTGCCTGGAGTTCCGGGACAGGGGTCTCCTACGAGCAGTACTTC. Protein sequence: CAWSSGTGVSYEQYF.